These 17 T cell receptor beta chains share one sample of origin, sequenced in a study of blood T cells in healthy people across ages. Combining a sample-barcoded 5' primer with a J-beta primer mix, a second PCR ran for about 7 to 11 cycles. TCRdb re-analysed the 5' RACE reads in MiXCR, keeping a single row per CDR3 protein. The sample lists about 1 million distinct CDR3 sequences, roughly 45% seen once, with approximately 20% in the top ten. Sample: blood. These receptor sequences come from an older woman in good health.

The sample holds a few counts of this clonotype. The chain recombines TRBV28 with TRBJ2-4; no reliable D call. The DNA end is a closer match to TRBJ2-7, so the J assignment may be wrong. The CDR3 is 12 amino acids. The V gene's germline CDR1 is MDHEN and CDR2 SYDVKM. CDR3 loop: CASWVMGDEQYF. The CDR3 coding sequence is TGTGCCAGCTGGGTAATGGGTGACGAGCAGTACTTC.

The chain is built from TRBV29-1 and TRBJ1-1, with D unclear. From germline, CDR1 is SQVTM and CDR2 ANQGSEA. Trimming cost V 4 bases and J 3 bases, with 6 bases left between them. This CDR3 has 11 amino acids. The CDR3 spells CSVAGDTEAFF. The CDR3 DNA reads TGCAGCGTTGCTGGGGACACTGAAGCTTTCTTT.

This clonotype came up a few times. This rearrangement joins TRBV7-2 to TRBJ2-5, with TRBD1 identical over 9 bases. This CDR3 has 16 amino acids. Germline V gene sequence: CDR1 SGHTA, CDR2 FQGNSA. J lost 2 bases, V lost 6 bases, and 10 bases had no gene match. The CDR3 is CASSHLQGAYQETQYF. The CDR3 nucleotides are TGTGCCAGCAGTCATCTACAGGGGGCATATCAAGAGACCCAGTACTTC. Together with reference TRBV7-2 and TRBJ2-5, the CDR3 gives the full variable domain: GAGVSQSPSNKVTEKGKDVELRCDPISGHTALYWYRQSLGQGLEFLIYFQGNSAPDKSGLPSDRFSAERTGGSVSTLTIQRTQQEDSAVYLCASSHLQGAYQETQYFGPGTRLLVL.

The chain carries TRBV10-2 and TRBJ2-1; 10 bases match TRBD2. The CDR3 spans 16 residues. Germline loops: CDR1 WSHSY, CDR2 SAAADI. With 8 bases clipped from V and 4 bases from J, the junction kept 11 bases outside the gene matches. The CDR3 loop is CASGDSSGRAYNEQFF. The CDR3 DNA is TGCGCCAGCGGGGATTCTAGCGGGAGAGCATACAATGAGCAGTTCTTC.

The genes are TRBV7-9 and TRBJ2-1, with D unclear. Between the trimmed V and J ends, which lost 2 bases and 8 bases, there was a span of 10 bases. Germline assignment: CDR1 SEHNR and CDR2 FQNEAQ (reference sequence). The CDR3 runs 13 residues. CDR3 coding DNA: TGTGCCAGCAGCTTATGGCCAGACGATGAGCAGTTCTTC. This encodes CASSLWPDDEQFF.

V gene TRBV20-1 combines with J gene TRBJ2-1, with a weak D call TRBD1 (6 bases). Germline CDR1 DFQATT, CDR2 SNEGSKA (reference sequence). V shed 6 bases and J shed 12 bases, with 21 bases lying between them. The CDR3 has 13 amino acids. The CDR3 here is CSATRGNRNGQFF. CDR3 bases: TGCAGTGCCACAAGGGGGAACCGAAACGGGCAGTTCTTC.

There are many counts of this clonotype. The V and J genes are TRBV5-1 and TRBJ2-5; 12 bases map to TRBD2. With 4 bases clipped from V and 2 bases from J, the junction kept 6 bases outside the gene matches. CDR1 and CDR2 from the germline V gene are SGHRS and YFSETQ. The CDR3 covers 16 residues. The CDR3: CASSTGLAGIQETQYF. CDR3 bases: TGCGCCAGCAGCACTGGACTAGCGGGAATACAAGAGACCCAGTACTTC.

This chain uses TRBV27 with TRBJ2-7; 8 positions match TRBD1. V trimming: 7 bases; J trimming: 2 bases; junction bases outside the gene matches: 7. The CDR3 contains 14 residues. Germline V gene data show CDR1 as MNHEY and CDR2 as SMNVEV (reference sequence). CDR3 DNA sequence: TGTGCCAGCAACCCCGGGACAGGTCCCTACGAGCAGTACTTC. Translation: CASNPGTGPYEQYF.

The genes are TRBV18 and TRBJ2-1, with 7 positions matching TRBD2. The DNA end lines up better with TRBJ2-7; the J call may be wrong. Germline CDR1 is KGHSH and CDR2 is LQKENI. The CDR3 runs 15 residues. CDR3 sequence (DNA): TGTGCCAGCTCACCCTCAGGCGGGAGCTACAATGAGCAGTACTTC. This codes for CASSPSGGSYNEQYF.

The chain employs TRBV30 and TRBJ2-1; TRBD2 might be the D (6 bases). This CDR3 region has 14 residues. V was cut by 3 bases and J by 2 bases, with 11 bases left in between. Germline CDR1 and CDR2: GTSNPN and SVGIG (reference sequence). CDR3 protein: CAWSWSGAYNEQFF. CDR3 DNA sequence: TGTGCCTGGAGCTGGTCGGGGGCCTACAATGAGCAGTTCTTC.

Only a few counts were recorded for this clonotype. The chain combines TRBV29-1 with TRBJ2-2, with 9 bases lining up with TRBD1. This CDR3 has 15 amino acids. CDR1 and CDR2 (germline): SQVTM, ANQGSEA. V lost 7 bases, J lost 2 bases, and 8 bases stayed unmatched. DNA for the CDR3: TGCAGCGGCACCCCGGGACAGGGTAACACCGGGGAGCTGTTTTTT. It codes for CSGTPGQGNTGELFF.

This clonotype has a handful of counts. The chain combines TRBV20-1 with TRBJ2-7; 7 bases map to TRBD2. The germline V gene encodes CDR1 DFQATT and CDR2 SNEGSKA (reference sequence). The CDR3 consists of 14 residues. J lost 3 bases, V lost 6 bases, and 11 bases had no gene match. The chain's CDR3 is CSALGSSGLYEQYF. For the CDR3, the DNA is TGCAGTGCCCTAGGGAGTAGCGGGCTCTACGAGCAGTACTTC.

The chain joins TRBV6-6 to TRBJ1-2; no clear D. Germline CDR1 MNHNY, CDR2 SVGAGI (reference sequence). V was clipped by 4 bases and J by 5 bases, with 11 bases between them. The CDR3 consists of 13 residues. The CDR3 region has the DNA TGTGCCAGCAGTTCCATCCGGGTTTATGGCTACACCTTC. Translating it yields CASSSIRVYGYTF.

The J gene is TRBJ1-1, the V gene TRBV2; 7 bases match TRBD1. Germline loops: CDR1 SNHLY, CDR2 FYNNEI. The CDR3 consists of 14 residues. Trimming took 6 bases from V and 7 from J; bases not matched to a gene: 11. The CDR3 loop reads CASSRQGFKDEAFF. The CDR3 region has the DNA TGTGCCAGCAGCCGACAGGGTTTTAAAGATGAAGCTTTCTTT.

The rearrangement links TRBV6-6 to TRBJ2-7, with TRBD2 matching 11 bases. V trimming: 0 bases; J trimming: 0 bases; junction bases outside the gene matches: 4. Germline V CDR1 and CDR2: MNHNY, SVGAGI (reference sequence). This CDR3 comprises 17 residues. DNA of the CDR3: TGTGCCAGCAGTTACTCGACTAGCGGGGCCAGCTCCTACGAGCAGTACTTC. Its translation is CASSYSTSGASSYEQYF.

The chain recombines TRBV29-1 with TRBJ2-7; 9 bases align to TRBD1. Germline-derived CDR1 and CDR2 are SQVTM and ANQGSEA. V lost 7 bases to trimming and J lost 7 bases; unmatched junction nucleotides: 8. The CDR3 has 12 amino acids. The CDR3 loop is CSAGTGLNEQYF. As DNA, the CDR3 is TGCAGCGCAGGGACAGGGTTGAATGAGCAGTACTTC.

A word on this clonotype: At one of its ends the junction is not consistent with the germline gene, which may arise from a read error. The chain joins TRBV9 to TRBJ2-3; D ambiguous. Germline values: CDR1 SGDLS, CDR2 YYNGEE. The length of the CDR3 is 13 residues. DNA for the CDR3: TGTGCCAGCAGCGTAGAGGTCACAGATACGCGGTATTTT. The encoded protein is CASSVEVTDTRYF.